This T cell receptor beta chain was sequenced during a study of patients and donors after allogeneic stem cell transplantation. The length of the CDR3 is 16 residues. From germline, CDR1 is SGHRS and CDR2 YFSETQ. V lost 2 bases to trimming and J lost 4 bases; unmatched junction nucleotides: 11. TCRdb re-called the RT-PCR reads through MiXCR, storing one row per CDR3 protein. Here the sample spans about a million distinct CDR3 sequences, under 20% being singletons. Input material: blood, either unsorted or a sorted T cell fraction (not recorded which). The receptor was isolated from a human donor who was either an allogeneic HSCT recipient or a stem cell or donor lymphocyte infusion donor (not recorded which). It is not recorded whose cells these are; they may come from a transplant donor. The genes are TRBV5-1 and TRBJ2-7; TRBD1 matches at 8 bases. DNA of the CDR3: TGCGCCAGCAGCTTCCGGGGCAGGGGGCCGATATACGAGCAGTACTTC. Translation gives CASSFRGRGPIYEQYF. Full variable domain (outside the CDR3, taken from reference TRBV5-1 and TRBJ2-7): KAGVTQTPRYLIKTRGQQVTLSCSPISGHRSVSWYQQTPGQGLQFLFEYFSETQRNKGNFPGRFSGRQFSNSRSEMNVSTLELGDSALYLCASSFRGRGPIYEQYFGPGTRLTVT.